This T cell receptor (beta chain) was profiled in a study of T cell clonotyping in hematopoietic cell transplantation (dated by TCRdb to the early 2020s). Study-wide context: Blood from recipients was drawn roughly 28 days before transplant, then again at days 30, 100 and 180 after transplant. The study collected roughly 150 blood samples from some 33 consecutive transplant recipients and their related donors. Recruitment of patients was conducted between 2015 and early 2017, and follow-up was continued until late 2020 or death.

In regard to this clone: It has no known antigen specificity. No base qualities exist here, and no much larger clone lies one base off it.

Study-wide findings and limitations: Overlap with donor repertoires was found for only a small fraction of recipient repertoires, with over 95% found to appear de novo at the given depth. The sample size was limited, and because cells were not sorted, the contributions of CD4 and CD8 repertoires could not be separated. Broader posttransplant TCR repertoire diversity was predicted by donor and pretransplant recipient Inverse Simpson Index values. Recipient TCR diversity fell after transplant, with pathologically expanded clonotypes rising progressively from day 30 to day 180.

V was cut back by 4 bases and J by 4 bases, leaving a gap of 13 bases between them. Counted from cysteine to phenylalanine, this CDR3 has 14 amino acids. The sequence is cut down to CDR3 DNA, 42 bases in frame from base 1. CDR1 is given as MNHEY and CDR2 as SVGAGI, both from the germline V gene. The immunoSEQ assay, a bias-controlled multiplex PCR with V- and J-specific primers, was used to amplify TCR beta CDR3 regions from genomic DNA. In a second PCR step, the CDR3 amplicons were tagged with a proprietary barcode plus Illumina adapter sequences. An Illumina MiSeq instrument was used to sequence the CDR3 libraries. In the original analysis: Export and quality control were handled in immunoSEQ Analyzer 3.0, while downstream analyses relied on R Bioconductor and Immunarch. Only productive rearrangements within the normalized downsampled data set were used in the calculation of repertoire metrics. In the normalized cohort, a clonotype counted as pathologically expanded if the clonotype was larger than 5 templates. The Inverse Simpson Index was used to measure repertoire diversity. To capture all clonotypes, CMV-specificity analyses were performed on the non-normalized data set. Here the immuneACCESS table is served through TCRdb, limited to in-frame sequences with V and J called. Missing clones are a known gap in these copies; in checked studies unresolved V genes cover under half, and the rest lacks a known reason. That table supplies the V and J calls and clone size; D and trimming were determined from the DNA. Present in this sample are 12,000 to 15,000 clones, less than 80% of which were seen just once. Around a tenth of the sample is taken by the ten largest.

Using Nuclei Lysis Solution, genomic DNA was extracted from unfractionated peripheral blood mononuclear cells that were either fresh or cryopreserved. The rearranged chain carries TRBV6-5 and TRBJ1-2; TRBD1 might be the D gene, on 6 matching bases. The sequencing input was PBMCs. This sequence was found in a human donor who either received an allogeneic hematopoietic cell transplant for a myeloid malignancy or was a related donor (not recorded which). Some clones in this sample may be carry-over from other donors' samples. The CDR3 region reads CASSSTGLGYGYTF. The base sequence is TGTGCCAGCAGTTCGACAGGACTAGGCTATGGCTACACCTTC.